This entry lists 26 T cell receptor beta chains sequenced from one sample in a study of CD8 T cells in ankylosing spondylitis. Via MiXCR, TCRdb re-called the 5' RACE reads, giving one row per CDR3 protein. The sample has under 400,000 distinct CDR3 sequences; around a tenth are singletons. The specimen sequenced was blood, either unsorted or a sorted T cell fraction (not recorded which). These receptors were taken from a female donor with ankylosing spondylitis or in good health (not recorded which).

The chain combines TRBV29-1 with TRBJ2-7; perhaps TRBD2 as D (6 bases). The germline V gene encodes CDR1 SQVTM and CDR2 ANQGSEA. This CDR3 is 13 amino acids long. V dropped 3 bases and J dropped 9 bases, with 18 bases sitting between them. CDR3: CSVDLGYIGGQYF. The CDR3 nucleotides are TGCAGCGTTGACCTCGGCTATATCGGGGGGCAGTACTTC.

This clonotype was seen only a few times. The chain couples TRBV5-5 to TRBJ1-1, with TRBD1 identical over 8 bases. Germline trimming cut 3 bases from V and 0 bases from J; bases unmatched to any gene: 4. In germline, CDR1 is SGHKS, CDR2 YYEKEE (reference sequence). The CDR3 runs to 15 residues. Here the CDR3 DNA reads TGTGCCAGCAGCTGGGGACAGGCCTTGAACACTGAAGCTTTCTTT. Its protein product is CASSWGQALNTEAFF.

This clonotype came up a few times. The V and J genes are TRBV15 and TRBJ2-1; 7 positions agree with TRBD2. With 0 bases clipped from V and 5 bases from J, the junction kept 7 bases outside the gene matches. Germline lookup yields CDR1 LNHNV and CDR2 YYDKDF (reference sequence). CDR3 length: 16 residues. The CDR3 DNA sequence: TGTGCCACCAGCAGAGATATAGCGGGCCCGGACAATGAGCAGTTCTTC. Its translation: CATSRDIAGPDNEQFF. The full variable domain, its missing parts supplied by reference TRBV15 and TRBJ2-1, is DAMVIQNPRYQVTQFGKPVTLSCSQTLNHNVMYWYQQKSSQAPKLLFHYYDKDFNNEADTPDNFQSRRPNTSFCFLDIRSPGLGDTAMYLCATSRDIAGPDNEQFFGPGTRLTVL.

This clonotype was counted between two and nine times. The chain recombines TRBV7-2 with TRBJ2-3; D is unclear. V gave up 5 bases and J gave up 6 bases, with 9 bases separating them. This CDR3 is built from 12 residues. CDR1 is SGHTA, CDR2 FQGNSA, per germline. The CDR3: CASSPGWDTQYF. CDR3 coding DNA: TGTGCCAGCAGCCCCGGATGGGATACGCAGTATTTT.

The rearrangement uses TRBV20-1 and TRBJ1-3, with D unclear. V was cut by 1 base and J by 4 bases, with 8 bases left in between. Germline CDR1 DFQATT, CDR2 SNEGSKA (reference sequence). The CDR3 covers 13 residues. CDR3 amino acids: CSARGTPGNTIYF. In nucleotides, the CDR3 is TGCAGTGCTAGAGGGACGCCCGGAAACACCATATATTTT.

This clonotype was observed at least ten times. The CDR3 region is CSARTGNNQPQHF. CDR3 DNA sequence: TGCAGTGCACGGACAGGGAACAATCAGCCCCAGCATTTT. The chain is built from TRBV20-1 and TRBJ1-5; 8 bases are shared with TRBD1. There are 13 residues in the CDR3. CDR1 and CDR2 from the germline V gene are DFQATT and SNEGSKA (reference sequence). V shed 6 bases, J shed 3 bases, and the junction held 4 bases outside the gene matches.

Regarding this clonotype: A read error is possible here, since a much larger clone lies one base away. The V call is TRBV5-5, the J call TRBJ2-2; D call uncertain. The germline V gene has CDR1 SGHKS and CDR2 YYEKEE (reference sequence). CDR3 length: 16 amino acids. V dropped 4 bases and J dropped 6 bases, with 19 bases sitting between them. The CDR3 DNA reads TGTGCCAGCAGCCAACAGCGAATCTGGATTTCCGGGGAGCTGTTTTTT. It yields the protein CASSQQRIWISGELFF. The entire variable domain, with the rest obtained from reference TRBV5-5 and TRBJ2-2, is as follows: DAGVTQSPTHLIKTRGQQVTLRCSPISGHKSVSWYQQVLGQGPQFIFQYYEKEERGRGNFPDRFSARQFPNYSSELNVNALLLGDSALYLCASSQQRIWISGELFFGEGSRLTVL.

This clonotype showed up just a few times. The genes are TRBV10-3 and TRBJ2-5, with D perhaps matching TRBD1 (5 bases). V was shortened by 0 bases and J by 1 base, with 9 bases between the two germline ends. The CDR3 is made up of 15 amino acids. From germline, CDR1 is ENHRY and CDR2 SYGVKD. CDR3 protein: CAISESGQSQETQYF. The CDR3 nucleotides are TGTGCCATCAGTGAGTCGGGGCAGAGCCAAGAGACCCAGTACTTC.

This clonotype was recorded at least ten times. CDR3 bases: TGTGCCAGCAACCCCGGGGGGGGGACAACAAACACTGAAGCTTTCTTT. Its translation: CASNPGGGTTNTEAFF. The chain combines TRBV12-3 or TRBV12-4 with TRBJ1-1, with TRBD1 as a possible D gene (6 bases). The CDR3 is 16 amino acids. Trimming stripped 7 bases from V and 2 bases from J, with 20 bases between.

At least ten counts were recorded for this clonotype. This chain uses TRBV29-1 with TRBJ1-1; D is unclear. The germline CDR1 and CDR2 sequences are SQVTM and ANQGSEA. Trimming took 7 bases from V and 1 from J, leaving 4 bases between them. The CDR3 contains 10 residues. CDR3 protein: CSAQNTEAFF. The DNA of the CDR3 is TGCAGCGCGCAGAACACTGAAGCTTTCTTT.

This clonotype was seen a few times. The chain links TRBV27 to TRBJ2-2, with 10 bases matching TRBD1. Germline CDR1 and CDR2: MNHEY and SMNVEV (reference sequence). Germline trimming cut 0 bases from V and 6 bases from J; bases unmatched to any gene: 4. This CDR3 contains 16 residues. For the CDR3, the DNA is TGTGCCAGCAGTTTATCGACAGGGGGCAGCTCCGGGGAGCTGTTTTTT. Its protein product is CASSLSTGGSSGELFF.

This clonotype has at least ten counts. This sequence joins TRBV7-2 and TRBJ2-7; TRBD2 matches at 11 bases. The CDR3 spans 15 residues. V lost 8 bases and J lost 4; bases outside the gene matches: 10. CDR1 is SGHTA, CDR2 FQGNSA, per germline. Written as DNA, the CDR3 is TGTGCCAGCGCTCCACTAGCGGGAGTTAGGTACGAGCAGTACTTC. This sequence encodes CASAPLAGVRYEQYF.

The chain employs TRBV20-1 and TRBJ2-1; D might be TRBD2 (7 bases). Germline CDR1 and CDR2: DFQATT and SNEGSKA (reference sequence). The V and J ends lost 4 bases and 2 bases respectively, with 12 bases between them. The CDR3 sequence is 14 residues long. The CDR3 loop is CSAMSGGAYNEQFF. CDR3 DNA sequence: TGCAGTGCTATGTCGGGGGGCGCCTACAATGAGCAGTTCTTC.

This clonotype was seen repeatedly, ten times or more. The chain uses TRBV20-1 and TRBJ2-7; TRBD2 matches 8 bases. Germline V lookup: CDR1 DFQATT, CDR2 SNEGSKA (reference sequence). V was pared by 4 bases and J by 2 bases, with 4 bases of the junction left unmatched. The CDR3 runs to 13 residues. CDR3 nucleotide sequence: TGCAGTGCTATGTGGGGACTAGCCTACGAGCAGTACTTC. It is translated as CSAMWGLAYEQYF.

This clonotype was detected ten times or more. The chain recombines TRBV6-1 with TRBJ2-7; no firm D call. V was shortened by 2 bases and J by 4 bases, with 12 bases between the two germline ends. The CDR3 totals 14 residues. Germline V gene sequence: CDR1 MNHNS, CDR2 SASEGT. The CDR3 loop reads CASSEQKWRYEQYF. The CDR3 nucleotides are TGTGCCAGCAGTGAACAAAAGTGGCGGTACGAGCAGTACTTC.

This clonotype has ten or more counts. The rearrangement joins TRBV20-1 to TRBJ2-2; TRBD2 matches at 7 bases. CDR1 and CDR2 (germline): DFQATT, SNEGSKA (reference sequence). This CDR3 has 14 residues. V dropped 3 bases and J dropped 3; count of bases not matched to a gene: 4. CDR3 DNA: TGCAGTGCTAGGTCTAGCGGCTACACCGGGGAGCTGTTTTTT. This gives the protein CSARSSGYTGELFF.

This clonotype has more than one count but fewer than ten. The chain is built from TRBV28 and TRBJ2-1; the match to TRBD2 covers 12 bases. J was trimmed by 7 bases and V by 5 bases; bases with no gene match: 6. From germline, CDR1 is MDHEN and CDR2 SYDVKM. The CDR3 is made up of 15 amino acids. CDR3 in amino acids: CASSRLAGVSNEQFF. The CDR3 DNA is TGTGCCAGCAGTCGACTAGCGGGAGTATCTAATGAGCAGTTCTTC.

This clonotype has only a few counts. A junction end diverges from the germline sequence, so it may reflect a read error. This chain uses TRBV6-1 with TRBJ2-7; perhaps TRBD2 as D (5 bases). This CDR3 comprises 12 residues. CDR1 MNHNS and CDR2 SASEGT come from the germline V gene. CDR3 DNA sequence: TGTGCCAGCAATGAAGTAGCGAGCGAGCAGTACTTC. Translation: CASNEVASEQYF.

CDR3: CASSTHSGTGLANTGELFF. As DNA, the CDR3 is TGTGCCAGCAGCACTCACTCCGGGACAGGTCTGGCGAACACCGGGGAGCTGTTTTTT. The V and J genes are TRBV4-2 and TRBJ2-2; 8 bases fit TRBD1. CDR3 length equals 19 residues. With 5 bases clipped from V and 0 bases from J, the junction kept 14 bases outside the gene matches. Germline V gene sequence: CDR1 LGHNA, CDR2 YNFKEQ.

In this sample, this clonotype turned up a few times. The V gene is TRBV12-3 or TRBV12-4, the J gene TRBJ2-1; 7 nucleotides match TRBD1. Trimming at V came to 5 bases and at J to 1 base, leaving 8 bases not matched to a gene. The CDR3 sequence is 16 residues long. CDR3 sequence: CASSVPTGKSYNEQFF. The CDR3 coding sequence is TGTGCCAGCAGTGTGCCGACAGGGAAGTCCTACAATGAGCAGTTCTTC.

This clonotype was counted ten times or more. V and J are TRBV25-1 and TRBJ2-2; the D gene is possibly TRBD2 (5 bases). V dropped 7 bases and J dropped 1 base, with 10 bases sitting between them. This CDR3 has 14 residues. Germline V gene lookup returns CDR1 MGHDK and CDR2 SYGVNS. CDR3 in amino acids: CASTYGMNTGELFF. CDR3 coding DNA: TGTGCCAGCACCTACGGGATGAACACCGGGGAGCTGTTTTTT.

The genes are TRBV6-2 or TRBV6-3 and TRBJ2-7; TRBD1 is a possible D gene (6 bases). Germline V gives CDR1 MNHEY, CDR2 SVGEGT. The CDR3 runs 18 residues. V lost 2 bases, J lost 2 bases, and 22 bases lay in between. CDR3 coding DNA: TGTGCCAGCAGTTACACCTCTTCCAGGGGTTACGAACCCTACGAGCAGTACTTC. This translates into CASSYTSSRGYEPYEQYF.

Many counts were recorded for this clonotype. CDR3 bases: TGTGCCAGCAGCCGATACATATCAAGGAACACTGAAGCTTTCTTT. Protein sequence: CASSRYISRNTEAFF. V usage is TRBV28 and J usage is TRBJ1-1; D gene ambiguous. V dropped 6 bases and J dropped 1 base, with 15 bases sitting between them. This CDR3 contains 15 residues. Germline values: CDR1 MDHEN, CDR2 SYDVKM.

This clonotype has ten or more counts. The chain's CDR3 is CASSHSGPPATDTQYF. CDR3 DNA sequence: TGCGCCAGCAGTCATTCCGGGCCCCCGGCCACAGATACGCAGTATTTT. This chain joins TRBV5-1 and TRBJ2-3; no clear D. CDR1 and CDR2 (germline): SGHRS, YFSETQ. The CDR3 is 16 residues long. V lost 5 bases to trimming and J lost 2 bases, with 18 bases between them.

This clonotype was seen repeatedly, ten times or more. The chain employs TRBV7-2 and TRBJ1-1, with 10 positions matching TRBD1. Per the germline V gene, CDR1 is SGHTA and CDR2 is FQGNSA. The CDR3 consists of 18 residues. V lost 1 base, J lost 4 bases, and 12 bases stayed unmatched. The CDR3 sequence is CASSLGLWTGGDGTEAFF. DNA of the CDR3: TGTGCCAGCAGCTTAGGCTTATGGACAGGGGGGGACGGCACTGAAGCTTTCTTT.

This clonotype was detected a few times. J is TRBJ1-1 and V is TRBV9; D is perhaps TRBD1 (5 bases). The V gene lost 0 bases and the J gene lost 1 base, with 10 bases spanning the gap. CDR3 length: 15 residues. Germline loops: CDR1 SGDLS, CDR2 YYNGEE. The CDR3 sequence: CASSVGWGSNTEAFF. The CDR3 DNA reads TGTGCCAGCAGCGTAGGGTGGGGGTCGAACACTGAAGCTTTCTTT.